The TCR beta chain described here comes from a study of blood T cell repertoires in COVID-19. Whole-study context: Samples representing acute and convalescent COVID-19 were sourced from the United States, Italy and Spain.

The sample holds one count of this clone. This table comes from immunoSEQ multiplex PCR, and its TCRdb copy is limited to in-frame clones, with some not included. The sample includes over 90,000 clones, around 83% of them seen just once. The clonotype originates from a woman aged 55-69 years in a cohort sampled during active or convalescent COVID-19. Sequencing used peripheral blood.

CDR3 loop: CASSGYTSVRATDTQYF. Written as DNA, the CDR3 is TGTGCCAGCAGCGGATATACTAGCGTTAGGGCCACAGATACGCAGTATTTT. This chain connects TRBV9 to TRBJ2-3; TRBD2 agrees at 7 bases. Trimming removed 3 bases from V and 2 bases from J; junction bases left unmatched: 12. The germline V gene encodes CDR1 SGDLS and CDR2 YYNGEE. CDR3 length: 17 residues.